There are a few counts of the clone carrying this T cell receptor beta chain. The antigen remains undetermined. The data were taken from a study of identical twins. Study-wide points: Insertions ran lower in abundant cord blood beta clonotypes, though not in memory repertoires. Beta out-of-frame sequences showed weaker excess sharing between twins. These conclusions were based on statistical analysis (cross-sectional, not following the same donors).

TCRdb re-analysed the 5' RACE reads in MiXCR, keeping a single row per CDR3 protein. This table holds some 630,000 distinct CDR3 sequences, roughly 7.2% found once. Germline CDR1 reads KGHSH; CDR2 reads LQKENI. Trimming pared 2 bases from V and 2 bases from J, leaving 10 bases between. The CDR3 is 14 residues long. Separately, the same data were catalogued under a study of yellow fever vaccine responses in identical twins.

The receptor comes from a woman younger than 35 in good health. This sequence joins TRBV18 and TRBJ2-7; the D is unclear. The sequencing sample was made of PBMCs. CDR3 nucleotide sequence: TGTGCCAGCTCACCATTTCCAGCAGCCTACGAGCAGTACGTC. The encoded protein is CASSPFPAAYEQYV.